The 17 T cell receptor beta chains listed next were all sequenced from one sample in a study of identical twins. Using its own MiXCR run on the 5' RACE reads, TCRdb lists one record per CDR3 protein. This table holds 420,000 or so distinct CDR3 sequences, approximately 17% found once. Material: naive T cells sorted from blood. These receptors all stem from a man in his forties or fifties in good health.

The J gene is TRBJ2-5, the V gene TRBV6-2 or TRBV6-3; 7 bases are a match to TRBD2. CDR1 is MNHEY and CDR2 is SVGEGT in the germline V gene. V trimming: 9 bases; J trimming: 2 bases; junction bases outside the gene matches: 15. CDR3 length: 16 amino acids. The chain's CDR3 is CASKRGLVTPQETQYF. The CDR3 nucleotides are TGTGCCAGTAAGCGGGGCCTCGTTACGCCTCAAGAGACCCAGTACTTC.

This clonotype was recorded many times. The chain links TRBV28 to TRBJ2-4, with TRBD2 as a possible D gene (5 bases). CDR1 and CDR2 from the germline V gene are MDHEN and SYDVKM. The CDR3 is 16 amino acids. Trimming shortened V by 5 bases and J by 0 bases, and 14 bases separated the two germline ends. CDR3 sequence (DNA): TGTGCCAGCAGTCCCCGGGGTTTCGGAGCCAAAAACATTCAGTACTTC. It codes for CASSPRGFGAKNIQYF.

This chain connects TRBV3-1 to TRBJ2-5, with a possible D match to TRBD2 (5 bases). Germline V gives CDR1 LGHDT, CDR2 YNNKEL (reference sequence). The CDR3 totals 15 residues. V shed 0 bases and J shed 3 bases, with 11 bases lying between them. CDR3 coding DNA: TGTGCCAGCAGCCAAGATTTCAGCGGTAAAGAGACCCAGTACTTC. It yields the protein CASSQDFSGKETQYF.

This clonotype was seen repeatedly, ten times or more. The chain links TRBV7-9 to TRBJ1-2; 8 bases are shared with TRBD1. Germline V gene lookup returns CDR1 SEHNR and CDR2 FQNEAQ (reference sequence). The CDR3 has 14 amino acids. With 4 bases clipped from V and 8 bases from J, the junction kept 9 bases outside the gene matches. This CDR3 reads CASSSSGTGYGYTF. CDR3 in DNA: TGTGCCAGCAGCTCCTCCGGGACAGGATACGGCTACACCTTC.

The rearrangement links TRBV6-5 to TRBJ1-5; 7 bases match TRBD1. After removal of 4 bases from V and 5 bases from J, the junction contained 2 bases not matched to a gene. Germline CDR1 is MNHEY and CDR2 is SVGAGI. This CDR3 is 13 amino acids long. CDR3 nucleotide sequence: TGTGCCAGCAGTTCGCAGGGGGATCAGCCCCAGCATTTT. This gives the protein CASSSQGDQPQHF.

This clonotype was found a few times. J is TRBJ2-2 and V is TRBV5-1; tentatively, D is TRBD1 (6 bases). Trimming took off 4 bases at V and 0 bases at J, with 22 bases between the two ends. This CDR3 has 19 residues. Germline lookup yields CDR1 SGHRS and CDR2 YFSETQ. CDR3 protein: CASSPSVGLQGSNTGELFF. As DNA, the CDR3 is TGCGCCAGCAGCCCAAGTGTGGGTTTACAGGGTTCGAACACCGGGGAGCTGTTTTTT.

V is TRBV7-8 and J is TRBJ1-6; D uncertain. V was clipped by 5 bases and J by 12 bases, with 20 bases between them. The CDR3 totals 15 residues. CDR1 is SGHVS and CDR2 is FQNEAQ in the germline V gene. Here the CDR3 reads CASSPQGLRYGPLHF. CDR3 coding DNA: TGTGCCAGCAGCCCACAAGGACTGCGCTACGGACCCCTCCACTTT.

This clonotype was counted at least ten times. CDR3 in amino acids: CASSYISWGRGTEAFF. CDR3 in DNA: TGTGCCAGCAGTTATATCTCCTGGGGGCGAGGGACTGAAGCTTTCTTT. The chain employs TRBV6-5 and TRBJ1-1; D might be TRBD1 (6 bases). The CDR3 is 16 amino acids. CDR1 is MNHEY and CDR2 is SVGAGI in the germline V gene. Trimming stripped 3 bases from V and 5 bases from J, with 19 bases between.

The chain couples TRBV9 to TRBJ2-2, with 8 nucleotides matching TRBD1. CDR3 size: 18 residues. After removal of 4 bases from V and 6 bases from J, the junction contained 17 bases not matched to a gene. The germline CDR1 and CDR2 sequences are SGDLS and YYNGEE. The CDR3 here is CASSFPSSDRGVSGELFF. Written as DNA, the CDR3 is TGTGCCAGCAGCTTCCCCTCATCAGACAGGGGAGTTTCCGGGGAGCTGTTTTTT.

This clonotype was picked up a small number of times. CDR3 DNA: TGTGCCAGCAGCGTGTTCAGAACCCACGAGCAGTACTTC. Amino acid sequence: CASSVFRTHEQYF. V is TRBV9 and J is TRBJ2-7; D remains ambiguous. Germline V lookup: CDR1 SGDLS, CDR2 YYNGEE. This CDR3 has 13 amino acids. V lost 2 bases to trimming and J lost 5 bases, with 11 bases between them.

This clonotype was seen only a few times. The J gene is TRBJ2-1, the V gene TRBV21-1; the table's D call of TRBD2 was not tested on the DNA. TRBV21-1 is classified as a pseudogene. CDR3 length: 20 residues. Here the CDR3 DNA reads TGTGCCAGCAGCAAAAGAGCACTAGCGGGAGGGCCAGGGAACTACAATGAGCAGTTCTTC. Protein sequence: CASSKRALAGGPGNYNEQFF.

The rearrangement links TRBV6-2 or TRBV6-3 to TRBJ2-3, with D unresolved. V was cut by 2 bases and J by 2 bases, with 8 bases left in between. Germline CDR1 is MNHEY and CDR2 is SVGEGT. The CDR3 loop spans 14 amino acids. CDR3 bases: TGTGCCAGCAGTTACAAGGCCCCCACAGATACGCAGTATTTT. Protein: CASSYKAPTDTQYF.

The chain uses TRBV29-1 and TRBJ2-3; the D gene is possibly TRBD1 (6 bases). Germline lookup yields CDR1 SQVTM and CDR2 ANQGSEA. The CDR3 has 15 amino acids. Trimming removed 0 bases at V and 3 bases at J, with 13 bases between. This chain's CDR3 is CSVEEVAGATDTQYF. In nucleotides, the CDR3 is TGCAGCGTTGAAGAGGTGGCAGGGGCTACAGATACGCAGTATTTT.

This chain uses TRBV20-1 with TRBJ2-7, with TRBD2 matching over 8 bases. The germline V gene has CDR1 DFQATT and CDR2 SNEGSKA (reference sequence). There are 13 residues in the CDR3. The ends lost 0 bases at V and 6 bases at J; junction bases unmatched: 4. The CDR3 DNA follows: TGCAGTGCTAGAGATGGCACTAGCGGCGAGCAGTACTTC. This translates into CSARDGTSGEQYF.

This clonotype was seen repeatedly, ten times or more. The rearrangement joins TRBV28 to TRBJ2-1; tentative D call: TRBD2 (6 bases). The CDR3 runs to 15 residues. The ends were cut back, 1 base at V and 5 bases at J, with 12 bases in the middle. Germline-derived CDR1 and CDR2 are MDHEN and SYDVKM. CDR3 nucleotide sequence: TGTGCCAGCAGTTTATTGGGCGGAGGGGACAATGAGCAGTTCTTC. Residues: CASSLLGGGDNEQFF. Looking up the rest from reference TRBV28 and TRBJ2-1 gives the full variable domain: DVKVTQSSRYLVKRTGEKVFLECVQDMDHENMFWYRQDPGLGLRLIYFSYDVKMKEKGDIPEGYSVSREKKERFSLILESASTNQTSMYLCASSLLGGGDNEQFFGPGTRLTVL.

The genes are TRBV7-9 and TRBJ2-5, with 8 bases fitting TRBD1. Germline V gene data show CDR1 as SEHNR and CDR2 as FQNEAQ (reference sequence). CDR3 length equals 16 residues. Trimming removed 1 base from V and 5 bases from J; junction bases left unmatched: 9. The DNA of the CDR3 is TGTGCCAGCAGCTTAGTCGACAGGGGTTCGGGGGAGACCCAGTACTTC. Protein sequence: CASSLVDRGSGETQYF. Drawing the rest from reference TRBV7-9 and TRBJ2-5, the complete variable domain is DTGVSQNPRHKITKRGQNVTFRCDPISEHNRLYWYRQTLGQGPEFLTYFQNEAQLEKSRLLSDRFSAERPKGSFSTLEIQRTEQGDSAMYLCASSLVDRGSGETQYFGPGTRLLVL.

The chain employs TRBV5-1 and TRBJ2-1, with 7 bases aligning to TRBD1. Per germline, CDR1 SGHRS and CDR2 YFSETQ. This CDR3 has 15 residues. With 0 bases clipped from V and 2 bases from J, the junction kept 2 bases outside the gene matches. The CDR3 sequence is CASSLVTGAYNEQFF. The CDR3 nucleotides are TGCGCCAGCAGCTTGGTAACAGGGGCCTACAATGAGCAGTTCTTC.